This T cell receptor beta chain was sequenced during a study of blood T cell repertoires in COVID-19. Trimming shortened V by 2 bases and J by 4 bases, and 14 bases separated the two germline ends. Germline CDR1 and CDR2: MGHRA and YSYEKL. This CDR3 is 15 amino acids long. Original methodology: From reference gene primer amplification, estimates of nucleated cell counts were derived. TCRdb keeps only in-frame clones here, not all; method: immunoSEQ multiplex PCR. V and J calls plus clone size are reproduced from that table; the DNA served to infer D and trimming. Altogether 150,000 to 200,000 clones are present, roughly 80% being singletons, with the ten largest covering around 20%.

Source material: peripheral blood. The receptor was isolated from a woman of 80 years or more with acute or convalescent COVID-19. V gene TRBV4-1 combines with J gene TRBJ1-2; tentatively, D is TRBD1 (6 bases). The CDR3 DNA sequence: TGCGCCAGCAGCCAAATATCCGGGACACCCTATGGCTACACCTTC. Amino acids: CASSQISGTPYGYTF.